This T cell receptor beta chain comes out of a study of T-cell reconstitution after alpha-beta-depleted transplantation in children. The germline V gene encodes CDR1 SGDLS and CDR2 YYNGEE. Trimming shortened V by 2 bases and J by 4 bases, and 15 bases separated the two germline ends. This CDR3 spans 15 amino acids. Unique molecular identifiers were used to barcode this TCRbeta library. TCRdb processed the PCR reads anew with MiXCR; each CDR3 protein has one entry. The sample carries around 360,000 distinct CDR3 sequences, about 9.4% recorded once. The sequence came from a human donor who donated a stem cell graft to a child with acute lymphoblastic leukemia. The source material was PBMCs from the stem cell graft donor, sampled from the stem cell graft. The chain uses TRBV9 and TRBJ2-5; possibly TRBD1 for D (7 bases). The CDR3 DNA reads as TGTGCCAGCAGCGTGGAGGGGGCAGATCGAGAGACCCAGTACTTC. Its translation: CASSVEGADRETQYF. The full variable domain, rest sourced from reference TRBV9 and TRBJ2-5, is DSGVTQTPKHLITATGQRVTLRCSPRSGDLSVYWYQQSLDQGLQFLIQYYNGEERAKGNILERFSAQQFPDLHSELNLSSLELGDSALYFCASSVEGADRETQYFGPGTRLLVL.